Following are 12 T cell receptor beta chains from one sample sequenced in a study of control samples from healthy donors and cancer patients. Sequenced by immunoSEQ multiplex PCR; TCRdb stores in-frame clones only, minus some. The table has some 140,000 clones, roughly 92% seen once. Sequencing was performed on blood. These TCRs come from a man younger than 45 in good health.

The CDR3: CASRTFGQGKAEAFF. CDR3 nucleotides: TGTGCCAGCAGAACCTTTGGACAGGGGAAGGCTGAAGCTTTCTTT. This chain connects TRBV6-5 to TRBJ1-1, with 9 bases identical to TRBD1. This CDR3 comprises 15 residues. CDR1 is MNHEY and CDR2 is SVGAGI in the germline V gene. The V segment lost 6 bases and the J segment 6 bases; nucleotides outside the gene matches: 11.

V usage is TRBV4-1 and J usage is TRBJ2-1; 11 bases align to TRBD2. Germline V CDR1 and CDR2: MGHRA, YSYEKL. Losses at the gene ends were 1 base for V and 4 bases for J; bases not matched to a gene: 9. This CDR3 contains 18 residues. In DNA, the CDR3 is TGCGCCAGCAGCCAAGCCCGTACTAGCGGGAGTACTTACAATGAGCAGTTCTTC. It is translated as CASSQARTSGSTYNEQFF.

V and J are TRBV18 and TRBJ1-2, with TRBD1 matching over 9 bases. From germline, CDR1 is KGHSH and CDR2 LQKENI. The CDR3 loop spans 13 amino acids. Trimming took 6 bases from V and 6 from J; bases not matched to a gene: 5. The CDR3 DNA is TGTGCCAGCTCCAACAGACAGGGGGATGGCTACACCTTC. The encoded protein is CASSNRQGDGYTF.

V gene TRBV6-4 combines with J gene TRBJ2-1; the match to TRBD2 covers 12 bases. Germline assignment: CDR1 MRHNA and CDR2 SNTAGT. The trim removed 6 bases at V and 9 bases at J, leaving 9 bases unmatched. CDR3 length: 15 amino acids. DNA of the CDR3: TGTGCCAGCAGCGAGACTAGCGGGAGTAGCGTTGAGCAGTTCTTC. It encodes CASSETSGSSVEQFF.

V is TRBV27 and J is TRBJ1-5; D is unresolved. Trimming removed 2 bases at V and 4 bases at J, with 15 bases between. The V gene's germline CDR1 is MNHEY and CDR2 SMNVEV (reference sequence). The length of the CDR3 is 16 residues. This CDR3 is CASSLKPDGLNQPQHF. CDR3 nucleotides: TGTGCCAGCAGTTTAAAACCGGACGGACTTAATCAGCCCCAGCATTTT.

The CDR3, as DNA: TGTGCCACCAGTGGCCCCGGCGGGGCTAGCGGGGGCTCCTACGAGCAGTACTTC. It specifies CATSGPGGASGGSYEQYF. The genes are TRBV24-1 and TRBJ2-7; 10 nucleotides line up with TRBD2. This CDR3 spans 18 amino acids. The germline gives CDR1 KGHDR, CDR2 SFDVKD. Losses at the gene ends were 5 bases for V and 0 bases for J; bases not matched to a gene: 12.

A single count supports this clone. The V and J genes are TRBV27 and TRBJ2-2; no definite D call. V was shortened by 11 bases and J by 1 base, with 8 bases between the two germline ends. The CDR3 consists of 12 residues. CDR1 is MNHEY and CDR2 is SMNVEV in the germline V gene (reference sequence). The CDR3 sequence: CASRLNTGELFF. CDR3 DNA sequence: TGTGCCTCGCGATTGAACACCGGGGAGCTGTTTTTT.

This chain joins TRBV6-5 and TRBJ2-7; 10 nucleotides agree with TRBD2. The CDR3 spans 15 residues. V shed 2 bases and J 4 bases; nucleotides not matched to a gene: 5. CDR1 and CDR2 (germline): MNHEY, SVGAGI. The CDR3 spells CASSYLASGSYEQYF. The CDR3 DNA follows: TGTGCCAGCAGTTACCTGGCTAGCGGGAGTTACGAGCAGTACTTC.

V and J are TRBV7-9 and TRBJ1-2; 7 bases align to TRBD1. CDR1 and CDR2 (germline): SEHNR, FQNEAQ (reference sequence). CDR3 length: 14 amino acids. Losses at the gene ends were 6 bases for V and 4 bases for J; bases not matched to a gene: 8. The CDR3 here is CASRGQEPLYGYTF. CDR3 nucleotide sequence: TGTGCCAGCAGAGGACAGGAGCCCCTCTATGGCTACACCTTC.

The chain has TRBV7-9 and TRBJ2-3; D not certain. Trimming pared 2 bases from V and 4 bases from J, leaving 4 bases between. Germline V lookup: CDR1 SEHNR, CDR2 FQNEAQ (reference sequence). The CDR3 totals 12 residues. DNA of the CDR3: TGTGCCAGCAGCTTAACCTCAGATACGCAGTATTTT. It encodes CASSLTSDTQYF.

This chain joins TRBV6-1 and TRBJ1-2; possible D gene TRBD1, 5 bases. Germline V lookup: CDR1 MNHNS, CDR2 SASEGT. Between the trimmed V and J ends, which lost 3 bases and 4 bases, there was a span of 12 bases. The CDR3 contains 14 residues. DNA of the CDR3: TGTGCCAGCAGTGATTTCAGGGAGGGCTATGGCTACACCTTC. Translation gives CASSDFREGYGYTF.

The chain links TRBV28 to TRBJ1-5; D might be TRBD1 (5 bases). Germline lookup yields CDR1 MDHEN and CDR2 SYDVKM. This CDR3 spans 12 amino acids. Trimming removed 6 bases at V and 7 bases at J, with 10 bases between. The CDR3 nucleotides are TGTGCCAGCAGGCGAGGGGAACAGCCCCAGCATTTT. Its protein product is CASRRGEQPQHF.